A selection of T cell receptor beta chains follows, all from one sample in a study of monozygotic twins with inflammatory bowel disease. TCRdb reprocessed the 5' RACE reads, keeping one entry per CDR3 protein, no DNA. Recorded for this sample: approximately 400,000 distinct CDR3 sequences. What was sequenced was blood. The source of these receptors is a human donor with ulcerative colitis or Crohn's disease, or a healthy co-twin of an affected twin (not recorded which). The CDR3 runs from the conserved cysteine through the conserved F or W.

v_gene: TRBV20-1; j_gene: TRBJ1-6; CDR3aa: CSARDRGRAGNNSPLHF
v_gene: TRBV28; j_gene: TRBJ2-3; CDR3aa: CASSFVGTTDTQYF
v_gene: TRBV5-1; j_gene: TRBJ1-6; CDR3aa: CASSLEAAQRSPLHF
v_gene: TRBV5-4; j_gene: TRBJ2-2; CDR3aa: CASSWGGAGELFF
v_gene: TRBV19; j_gene: TRBJ2-5; CDR3aa: CASSGGGLGETQYF
v_gene: TRBV20-1; j_gene: TRBJ2-1; CDR3aa: CSARVGIAGKQFF
v_gene: TRBV28; j_gene: TRBJ1-5; CDR3aa: CASSARLDSYYSNQPQHF
v_gene: TRBV12-3/TRBV12-4; j_gene: TRBJ2-5; CDR3aa: CASSLAPVGTSGQETQYF
v_gene: TRBV9; j_gene: TRBJ1-1; CDR3aa: CASSGHQTGTRTEAFF
v_gene: TRBV28; j_gene: TRBJ1-1; CDR3aa: CASSPPRGTGVRAFF
v_gene: TRBV20-1; j_gene: TRBJ2-2; CDR3aa: CSARDPAGGSSGELFF
v_gene: TRBV7-3; j_gene: TRBJ2-2; CDR3aa: CASSSTGASTGELFF